The clone carrying this T cell receptor (beta chain) was seen just once. Within the sample, other DNA sequences also encode this same CDR3. The junction had 5 bases not matched to a gene; V was cut back by 0 bases and J by 3 bases. CDR1 is SGHRS and CDR2 is YFSETQ in the germline V gene. There are 15 residues in the CDR3. This entry belongs to a study of blood T cell repertoires in COVID-19. Background on the study: Specimens from acute and convalescent COVID-19 originated in the United States, Italy and Spain. In each case, the material was cDNA or gDNA derived from T cells, B-cell-depleted T cells, or PBMCs.

Per the original data handling: It was from reference gene primer amplification that nucleated cell counts were estimated. The assay was immunoSEQ multiplex PCR, and TCRdb's table has in-frame clones only and misses some. V, J and clone size reflect that table, while D and trimming were determined from the DNA. Among over 100,000 clones, around four fifths were seen once, and the ten largest hold under 8%. The TCR was taken from a man between 65 and 85 years old with acute or convalescent COVID-19. Material for sequencing was peripheral blood. V gene TRBV5-1 combines with J gene TRBJ2-7; 8 positions agree with TRBD1. The CDR3 coding sequence is TGCGCCAGCAGCTTGGGGGGACAGGCCAACTACGAGCAGTACTTC. It codes for CASSLGGQANYEQYF.